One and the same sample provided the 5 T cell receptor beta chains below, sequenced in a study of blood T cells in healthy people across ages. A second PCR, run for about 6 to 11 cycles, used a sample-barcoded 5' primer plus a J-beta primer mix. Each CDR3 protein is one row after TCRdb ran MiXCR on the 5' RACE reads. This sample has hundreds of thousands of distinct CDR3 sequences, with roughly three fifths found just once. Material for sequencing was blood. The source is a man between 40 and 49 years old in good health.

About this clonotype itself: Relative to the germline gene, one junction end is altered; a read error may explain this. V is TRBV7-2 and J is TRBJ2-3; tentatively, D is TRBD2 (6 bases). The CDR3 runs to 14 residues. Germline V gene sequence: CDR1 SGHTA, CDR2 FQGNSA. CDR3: CAGSLGSGADTQYF. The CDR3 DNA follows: TGTGCCGGCAGCTTAGGTAGCGGCGCAGATACGCAGTATTTT.

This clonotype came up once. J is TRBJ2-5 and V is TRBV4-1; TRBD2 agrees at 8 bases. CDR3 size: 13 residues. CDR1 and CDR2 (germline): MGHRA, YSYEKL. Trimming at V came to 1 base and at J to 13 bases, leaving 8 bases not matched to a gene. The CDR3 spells CASSQGEGTSPYF. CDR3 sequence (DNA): TGCGCCAGCAGCCAAGGAGAAGGGACTAGTCCGTACTTC.

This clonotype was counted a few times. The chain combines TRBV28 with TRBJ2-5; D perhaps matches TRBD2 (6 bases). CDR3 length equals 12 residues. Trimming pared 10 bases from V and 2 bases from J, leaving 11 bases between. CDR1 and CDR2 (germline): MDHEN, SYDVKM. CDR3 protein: CATSGLQETQYF. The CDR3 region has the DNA TGTGCCACCTCGGGACTGCAAGAGACCCAGTACTTC.

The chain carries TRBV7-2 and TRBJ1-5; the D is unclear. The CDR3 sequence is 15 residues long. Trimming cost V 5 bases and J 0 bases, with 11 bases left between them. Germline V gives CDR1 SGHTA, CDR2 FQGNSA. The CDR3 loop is CASSPPGTSNQPQHF. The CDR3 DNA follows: TGTGCCAGCAGCCCCCCAGGCACTAGCAATCAGCCCCAGCATTTT.

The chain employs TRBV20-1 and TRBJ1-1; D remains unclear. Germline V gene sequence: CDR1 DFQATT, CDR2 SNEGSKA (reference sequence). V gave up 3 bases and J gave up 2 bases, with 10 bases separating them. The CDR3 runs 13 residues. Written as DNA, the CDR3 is TGCAGTGCTAGGCACAGTTCTAACACTGAAGCTTTCTTT. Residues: CSARHSSNTEAFF.